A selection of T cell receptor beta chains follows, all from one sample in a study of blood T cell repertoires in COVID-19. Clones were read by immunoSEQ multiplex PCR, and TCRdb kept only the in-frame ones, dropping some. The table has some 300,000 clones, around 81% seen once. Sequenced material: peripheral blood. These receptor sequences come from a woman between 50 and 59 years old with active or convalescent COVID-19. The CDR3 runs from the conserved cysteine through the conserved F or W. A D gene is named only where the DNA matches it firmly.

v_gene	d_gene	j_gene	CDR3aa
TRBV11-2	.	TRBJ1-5	CASSLEQGNGIDSNQPQHF
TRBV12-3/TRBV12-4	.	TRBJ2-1	CASSLVRGTEQFF
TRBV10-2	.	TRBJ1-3	CASSVRDGGNTIYF
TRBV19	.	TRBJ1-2	CASGDRQAGGYTF
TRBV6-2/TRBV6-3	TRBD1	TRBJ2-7	CASSHRGGEQYF
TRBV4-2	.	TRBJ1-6	CASSQDLPQGNDSPLHF
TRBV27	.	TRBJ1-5	CASSFRDSNQPQHF
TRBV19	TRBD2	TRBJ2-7	CASSPGLAGYEQYF
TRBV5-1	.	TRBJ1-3	CASSYGLTASNNGNTIYF
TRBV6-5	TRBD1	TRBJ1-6	CASRLGQGFRSPLHF
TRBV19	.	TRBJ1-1	CASSMRSAAEAFF
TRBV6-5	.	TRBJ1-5	CASLRDSNQPQHF
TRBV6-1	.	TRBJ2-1	CASSELYEQFF
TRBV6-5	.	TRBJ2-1	CASSYEREQFF
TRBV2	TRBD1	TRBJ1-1	CASSEEQGATEAFF
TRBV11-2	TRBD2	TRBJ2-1	CASSPILAGGPRSYNEQFF
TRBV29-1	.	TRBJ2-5	CSVERGRRETQYF
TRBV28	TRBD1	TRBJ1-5	CASSLRAFGTGLLNQPQHF
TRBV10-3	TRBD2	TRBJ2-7	CAIGASGKYEQYF
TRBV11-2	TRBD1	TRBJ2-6	CASSFRRTGAPGANVLTF
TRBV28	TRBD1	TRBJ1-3	CASIFRQGAGIYF
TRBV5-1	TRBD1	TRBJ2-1	CASSLYRTGAGMEQFF
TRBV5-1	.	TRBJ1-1	CASSQTEYTEAFF
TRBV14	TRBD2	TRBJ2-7	CASSQGLAGYEQYF
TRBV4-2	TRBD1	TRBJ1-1	CASSQAGWGGQGGAFF
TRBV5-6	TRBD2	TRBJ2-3	CASSLEGGLGSTDTQYF
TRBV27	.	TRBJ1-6	CASSLWEVDSPLHF
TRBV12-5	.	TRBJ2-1	CASGSPRLIRGNEQFF
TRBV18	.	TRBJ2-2	CASSPLLAGMVGELFF
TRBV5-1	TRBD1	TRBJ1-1	CASSWGTGNTEAFF
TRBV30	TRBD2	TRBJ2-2	CAWGYGLAGQIGELFF
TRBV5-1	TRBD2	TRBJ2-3	CASSLAGLAGLTDTQYF
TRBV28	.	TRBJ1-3	CASSLLQGSSGNTIYF
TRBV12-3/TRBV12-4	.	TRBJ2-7	CASRRTGPRQYF
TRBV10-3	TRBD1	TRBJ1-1	CAISPLDRGDTEAFF
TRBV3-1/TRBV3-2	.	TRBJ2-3	CASSPPPTEPQHTDTQYF
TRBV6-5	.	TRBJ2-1	CASMQVGEQFF